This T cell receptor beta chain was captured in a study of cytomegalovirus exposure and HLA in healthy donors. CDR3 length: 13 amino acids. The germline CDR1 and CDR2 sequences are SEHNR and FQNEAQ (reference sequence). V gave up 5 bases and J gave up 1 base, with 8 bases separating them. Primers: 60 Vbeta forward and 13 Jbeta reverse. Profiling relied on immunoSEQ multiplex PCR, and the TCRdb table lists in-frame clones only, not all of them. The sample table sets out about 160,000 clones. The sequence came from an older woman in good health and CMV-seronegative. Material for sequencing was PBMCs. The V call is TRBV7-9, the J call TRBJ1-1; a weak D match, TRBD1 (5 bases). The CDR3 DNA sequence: TGTGCCAGCAGCCGACAGAGGAACACTGAAGCTTTCTTT. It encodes CASSRQRNTEAFF.